The 10 T cell receptor beta chains presented below share a single source sample, sequenced in a study of Graves' ophthalmopathy and Graves' hyperthyroidism. CDR3 regions of TCR beta were amplified from RNA transcripts. The library came from an HTBI-primed first-round RT-PCR and a second-round multiplex PCR. TCRdb re-derived calls from the multiplex PCR reads in MiXCR, one entry per CDR3 protein. Found here are 500,000 to 800,000 distinct CDR3 sequences, roughly 41% of them singletons; the top ten hold 2.5% to 3.5%. Sequencing was carried out using peripheral blood. These receptors were taken from an adult man with Graves' ophthalmopathy.

This clonotype turned up a few times. The gene calls are TRBV25-1 and TRBJ1-1; a possible D gene is TRBD1 (6 bases). The V end was cut by 5 bases, the J end by 1 base, with 20 bases between. Germline loops: CDR1 MGHDK, CDR2 SYGVNS. CDR3 length equals 17 residues. This CDR3 is CASSYTPRQEKNTEAFF. In nucleotides, the CDR3 is TGTGCCAGCAGTTACACGCCCAGACAGGAAAAGAACACTGAAGCTTTCTTT.

This clonotype was counted ten times or more. The chain couples TRBV24-1 to TRBJ1-1; 9 bases are shared with TRBD1. The CDR3 spans 13 residues. The ends lost 7 bases at V and 5 bases at J; junction bases unmatched: 4. The germline CDR1 and CDR2 sequences are KGHDR and SFDVKD. CDR3 amino acids: CATRTGGGTEAFF. The CDR3 DNA follows: TGTGCCACCAGGACAGGGGGGGGGACTGAAGCTTTCTTT.

This chain links TRBV20-1 with TRBJ2-7; D is possibly TRBD2 (6 bases). Trimming shortened V by 1 base and J by 2 bases, and 9 bases separated the two germline ends. The CDR3 loop spans 13 amino acids. In germline, CDR1 is DFQATT, CDR2 SNEGSKA (reference sequence). In DNA form, the CDR3 reads TGCAGTGCTAGAGCGGGAGCCGCCTACGAGCAGTACTTC. It codes for CSARAGAAYEQYF.

This clonotype appeared many times. V is TRBV29-1 and J is TRBJ1-2; no firm D call. This CDR3 has 15 residues. The germline V gene encodes CDR1 SQVTM and CDR2 ANQGSEA. V gave up 2 bases and J gave up 4 bases, with 17 bases separating them. Written as DNA, the CDR3 is TGCAGCGTTGAACGCGAGCCACCCCTCAGCTATGGCTACACCTTC. Its translation: CSVEREPPLSYGYTF.

V is TRBV6-4 and J is TRBJ1-2; D not certain. V lost 10 bases, J lost 2 bases, and 11 bases lay in between. This CDR3 has 12 amino acids. CDR1 is MRHNA and CDR2 is SNTAGT in the germline V gene. The CDR3 here is CATHSINYGYTF. DNA of the CDR3: TGTGCCACCCACAGTATCAACTATGGCTACACCTTC.

At least ten counts were recorded for this clonotype. CDR3 nucleotides: TGTGCCAGCAGCCAGTCTCTAAGGTCACCCCTCCACTTT. Its protein product is CASSQSLRSPLHF. V is TRBV14 and J is TRBJ1-6; D gene ambiguous. CDR1 and CDR2 (germline): SGHDN, FVKESK. V lost 3 bases to trimming and J lost 10 bases, with 10 bases between them. The CDR3 loop spans 13 amino acids. The entire variable domain, with the rest obtained from reference TRBV14 and TRBJ1-6, is as follows: EAGVTQFPSHSVIEKGQTVTLRCDPISGHDNLYWYRRVMGKEIKFLLHFVKESKQDESGMPNNRFLAERTGGTYSTLKVQPAELEDSGVYFCASSQSLRSPLHFGNGTRLTVT.

In this sample, this clonotype turned up many times. CDR3 DNA sequence: TGTGCCAGCAGTGAAGGGACAGGGGGATTTCAGCCCCAGCATTTT. It encodes CASSEGTGGFQPQHF. The V gene is TRBV2, the J gene TRBJ1-5; TRBD1 aligns across 10 bases. There are 15 residues in the CDR3. V lost 1 base and J lost 6; bases outside the gene matches: 3. Germline-derived CDR1 and CDR2 are SNHLY and FYNNEI.

This clonotype has ten or more counts. The chain links TRBV24-1 to TRBJ1-5, with 10 bases aligning to TRBD1. V was pared by 7 bases and J by 6 bases, with 5 bases of the junction left unmatched. The CDR3 sequence is 14 residues long. Germline V lookup: CDR1 KGHDR, CDR2 SFDVKD. The CDR3 sequence: CATSPGTGVQPQHF. The CDR3, as DNA: TGTGCCACCAGCCCGGGGACAGGGGTTCAGCCCCAGCATTTT.

This clonotype showed up just a few times. The V and J genes are TRBV3-1 and TRBJ2-5; D may be TRBD2 (5 bases). Germline CDR1 and CDR2: LGHDT and YNNKEL (reference sequence). CDR3 length: 15 residues. The germline V and J ends were trimmed by 1 base and 3 bases, with 12 bases remaining between them. As DNA, the CDR3 is TGTGCCAGCAGCCAAGCGGCCCCACTAGAAGAGACCCAGTACTTC. The encoded protein is CASSQAAPLEETQYF.

The chain joins TRBV7-2 to TRBJ1-1; D call uncertain. Germline assignment: CDR1 SGHTA and CDR2 FQGNSA. Trimming stripped 9 bases from V and 4 bases from J, with 18 bases between. There are 14 residues in the CDR3. CDR3 bases: TGTGCCAGTAGTATCGGCCTGGGAGGCACTGAAGCTTTCTTT. The encoded protein is CASSIGLGGTEAFF.